The clone carrying this TCR beta chain was observed a handful of times. Germline V gives CDR1 KGHSH, CDR2 LQKENI. V dropped 5 bases and J dropped 2; count of bases not matched to a gene: 4. The length of the CDR3 is 14 residues. Time point defined: blood at routine non-recurrence follow-up after resection. From tumor, nontumor lung or frozen PBMC, whole RNA was taken unsorted for sequencing. Carried by each TCR cDNA molecule was a unique molecular identifier. In TCRdb, the 5' RACE reads were re-called with MiXCR into one record per CDR3 protein. The sample records roughly 120,000 distinct CDR3 sequences, 12% being singletons. The source of the sample is a study of spatial heterogeneity in lung cancer. Study overall: Alpha-chain detections were consistently fewer than beta-chain detections among the sequences.

This TCR derives from a male donor with early-stage non-small cell lung cancer. The sequenced sample was PBMCs, obtained at follow-up. The chain recombines TRBV18 with TRBJ1-2; the match to TRBD1 covers 8 bases. The CDR3 loop is CASSSDRDNYGYTF. In DNA form, the CDR3 reads TGTGCCAGCTCATCGGACAGGGACAACTATGGCTACACCTTC.